This TCR beta chain emerged from a study of cytomegalovirus exposure and HLA in healthy donors. TCRdb's table, derived via immunoSEQ multiplex PCR, lists solely in-frame clones and lacks some. This repertoire shows 200,000 or so clones, approximately 84% found once; its top ten account for less than 9%. Germline V CDR1 and CDR2: MNHEY, SMNVEV (reference sequence). CDR3 length: 20 residues. With 1 base clipped from V and 0 bases from J, the junction kept 13 bases outside the gene matches. The chain links TRBV27 to TRBJ2-3, with 10 bases matching TRBD2. Sequenced input: PBMCs. This clonotype originated in a man in his late teens or twenties in good health and CMV-seropositive. The DNA of the CDR3 is TGTGCCAGCAGTTTATTACGAGCGGGAGGGTTGTGGCCCAGCACAGATACGCAGTATTTT. This sequence encodes CASSLLRAGGLWPSTDTQYF.